One sample yielded the 23 T cell receptor beta chains listed below, sequenced in a study of cytomegalovirus exposure and HLA in healthy donors. Clones were read by immunoSEQ multiplex PCR, and TCRdb kept only the in-frame ones, dropping some. The sample holds about 53,000 clones, around 91% seen once. Sequencing was performed on PBMCs. These receptors were collected from a man younger than 35 in good health and CMV-seronegative.

The V call is TRBV6-1, the J call TRBJ1-5, with a possible D match to TRBD1 (5 bases). Germline V gene lookup returns CDR1 MNHNS and CDR2 SASEGT. The CDR3 is made up of 13 amino acids. Trimming took 3 bases from V and 8 from J, leaving 11 bases between them. CDR3 in amino acids: CASSDTGREPQHF. CDR3 DNA sequence: TGTGCCAGCAGTGATACAGGTCGAGAGCCCCAGCATTTT.

The chain is built from TRBV28 and TRBJ2-7, with D unclear. The V gene lost 7 bases and the J gene lost 0 bases, with 10 bases spanning the gap. CDR3 length: 13 residues. Germline CDR1 reads MDHEN; CDR2 reads SYDVKM. The CDR3 sequence: CASIHHNSYEQYF. In DNA form, the CDR3 reads TGTGCCAGCATACACCACAACTCCTACGAGCAGTACTTC.

The chain uses TRBV7-3 and TRBJ2-2; TRBD2 matches 10 bases. V dropped 6 bases and J dropped 2; count of bases not matched to a gene: 6. Germline V gene lookup returns CDR1 SGHTA and CDR2 FQGTGA. The CDR3 length is 16 residues. CDR3 in amino acids: CASSSGTSVNTGELFF. The DNA of the CDR3 is TGTGCCAGCAGTTCCGGGACTAGCGTAAACACCGGGGAGCTGTTTTTT.

J is TRBJ2-1 and V is TRBV6-5, with D possibly TRBD1 on 5 matching bases. Trimming took 5 bases from V and 7 from J, leaving 9 bases between them. The CDR3 has 12 amino acids. CDR1 is MNHEY and CDR2 is SVGAGI in the germline V gene. Written as DNA, the CDR3 is TGTGCCAGCAGTAAGTCAGGGAATGAGCAGTTCTTC. Translation: CASSKSGNEQFF.

This rearrangement joins TRBV7-2 to TRBJ2-2; possible D gene TRBD2, 7 bases. V was clipped by 3 bases and J by 6 bases, with 14 bases between them. CDR3 length: 15 residues. Per the germline V gene, CDR1 is SGHTA and CDR2 is FQGNSA. CDR3 bases: TGTGCCAGCAGCTTCAGGACTAGGGGGGCCGGGGAGCTGTTTTTT. It codes for CASSFRTRGAGELFF. The entire variable domain, with the rest obtained from reference TRBV7-2 and TRBJ2-2, is as follows: GAGVSQSPSNKVTEKGKDVELRCDPISGHTALYWYRQSLGQGLEFLIYFQGNSAPDKSGLPSDRFSAERTGGSVSTLTIQRTQQEDSAVYLCASSFRTRGAGELFFGEGSRLTVL.

V is TRBV5-1 and J is TRBJ2-5, with 12 bases aligning to TRBD1. V dropped 3 bases and J dropped 4; count of bases not matched to a gene: 4. There are 15 residues in the CDR3. CDR1 is SGHRS and CDR2 is YFSETQ in the germline V gene. CDR3 region: CASSSGTGGRETQYF. The CDR3 coding sequence is TGCGCCAGCAGCTCCGGGACAGGGGGCCGAGAGACCCAGTACTTC.

V and J are TRBV10-3 and TRBJ2-6; TRBD2 agrees at 7 bases. CDR3 size: 18 residues. Germline V gene sequence: CDR1 ENHRY, CDR2 SYGVKD. V dropped 3 bases and J dropped 1; count of bases not matched to a gene: 9. CDR3 sequence (DNA): TGTGCCATCAGTGAACCGGGGGGTTCCAAGTCTGGGGCCAACGTCCTGACTTTC. Translation gives CAISEPGGSKSGANVLTF.

This chain links TRBV7-9 with TRBJ2-1, with TRBD2 matching 10 bases. V lost 5 bases to trimming and J lost 5 bases; unmatched junction nucleotides: 9. The germline V gene has CDR1 SEHNR and CDR2 FQNEAQ (reference sequence). This CDR3 comprises 16 residues. The CDR3 DNA reads TGTGCCAGCAGCCTATCTCTAGCGGGGGCTCACAATGAGCAGTTCTTC. Its protein is CASSLSLAGAHNEQFF. The full variable domain, rest sourced from reference TRBV7-9 and TRBJ2-1, is DTGVSQNPRHKITKRGQNVTFRCDPISEHNRLYWYRQTLGQGPEFLTYFQNEAQLEKSRLLSDRFSAERPKGSFSTLEIQRTEQGDSAMYLCASSLSLAGAHNEQFFGPGTRLTVL.

The genes are TRBV2 and TRBJ2-5; D possibly corresponds to TRBD1 (8 bases). The V end lost 5 bases, the J end lost 5 bases, and 12 bases lay between the germline ends. The CDR3 runs 13 residues. Germline values: CDR1 SNHLY, CDR2 FYNNEI. DNA of the CDR3: TGTGCCAGCAGTTACAGGGGGGGGGAGACCCAGTACTTC. Translating gives CASSYRGGETQYF. Drawing the rest from reference TRBV2 and TRBJ2-5, the complete variable domain is EPEVTQTPSHQVTQMGQEVILRCVPISNHLYFYWYRQILGQKVEFLVSFYNNEISEKSEIFDDQFSVERPDGSNFTLKIRSTKLEDSAMYFCASSYRGGETQYFGPGTRLLVL.

This chain uses TRBV11-3 with TRBJ2-1; TRBD2 agrees at 9 bases. Per germline, CDR1 SGHNT and CDR2 YENEEA. This CDR3 has 16 amino acids. With 1 base clipped from V and 8 bases from J, the junction kept 9 bases outside the gene matches. CDR3 region: CASSLGIGGRGYEQFF. CDR3 nucleotides: TGTGCCAGCAGCTTAGGTATCGGCGGGAGGGGATATGAGCAGTTCTTC.

CDR3 bases: TGCGCCAGCACTCTTGGCGGTACCCTCACAGATACGCAGTATTTT. Translating gives CASTLGGTLTDTQYF. The V gene is TRBV5-1, the J gene TRBJ2-3, with unresolved D. CDR3 length equals 15 residues. V shed 6 bases and J shed 2 bases, with 16 bases lying between them. Looked up from germline, CDR1 is SGHRS and CDR2 is YFSETQ.

The chain has TRBV7-6 and TRBJ1-1; tentatively, D is TRBD1 (6 bases). The V end lost 3 bases, the J end lost 1 base, and 6 bases lay between the germline ends. The CDR3 has 13 residues. The germline V gene has CDR1 SGHVS and CDR2 FNYEAQ. The CDR3 spells CASSLGQNTEAFF. The CDR3, as DNA: TGTGCCAGCAGCTTGGGACAGAACACTGAAGCTTTCTTT.

The rearrangement uses TRBV5-1 and TRBJ2-7; TRBD1 might be the D (5 bases). Trimming removed 4 bases at V and 0 bases at J, with 11 bases between. Germline CDR1 is SGHRS and CDR2 is YFSETQ. The length of the CDR3 is 14 residues. CDR3 loop: CASSKQVNSYEQYF. CDR3 coding DNA: TGCGCCAGCAGCAAACAGGTTAACTCCTACGAGCAGTACTTC.

This clone showed up just once. The rearrangement links TRBV19 to TRBJ2-1; TRBD1 matches at 10 bases. The CDR3 extends over 14 amino acids. V lost 4 bases, J lost 9 bases, and 6 bases stayed unmatched. Germline-derived CDR1 and CDR2 are LNHDA and SQIVND (reference sequence). DNA of the CDR3: TGTGCCAGTAGTAGGGGACAGGGGTTTGGTGAGCAGTTCTTC. Translated: CASSRGQGFGEQFF.

The rearrangement joins TRBV29-1 to TRBJ1-1; weak D call: TRBD1 (6 bases). The CDR3 is 12 amino acids. Deletions cut 7 bases from V and 4 bases from J, with 13 bases between. From germline, CDR1 is SQVTM and CDR2 ANQGSEA. CDR3 nucleotide sequence: TGCAGCGCAGAAAAACAGGGCACTGAAGCTTTCTTT. Its protein is CSAEKQGTEAFF.

The J gene is TRBJ1-3, the V gene TRBV27; no definite D call. Per the germline V gene, CDR1 is MNHEY and CDR2 is SMNVEV (reference sequence). V was shortened by 0 bases and J by 4 bases, with 13 bases between the two germline ends. The CDR3 is made up of 16 amino acids. CDR3 sequence: CASSLSGSTGGNTIYF. The DNA for the CDR3 is TGTGCCAGCAGTTTATCGGGATCAACGGGAGGAAACACCATATATTTT.

The CDR3 bases are TGTGCCAGCTCACCACCTCTGGGGACTAGCGGGTTGGCCCAGTACTTC. Its translation is CASSPPLGTSGLAQYF. The chain has TRBV18 and TRBJ2-5, with 12 bases matching TRBD2. From germline, CDR1 is KGHSH and CDR2 LQKENI. V was pared by 0 bases and J by 9 bases, with 8 bases of the junction left unmatched. CDR3 length: 16 residues.

For the CDR3, the DNA is TGTGCCAGCAACAGGGGCCGGGGGACTGAAGCTTTCTTT. Encoded protein: CASNRGRGTEAFF. The chain carries TRBV28 and TRBJ1-1, with TRBD1 identical over 7 bases. J lost 5 bases, V lost 7 bases, and 7 bases had no gene match. The CDR3 is 13 amino acids. Germline-derived CDR1 and CDR2 are MDHEN and SYDVKM.

The chain employs TRBV5-1 and TRBJ1-1; D is unclear. The CDR3 loop spans 11 amino acids. Trimming removed 3 bases at V and 8 bases at J, with 8 bases between. Germline V lookup: CDR1 SGHRS, CDR2 YFSETQ. The CDR3 nucleotides read TGCGCCAGCAGCTCGCAGGTAGAAGCTTTCTTT. It is translated as CASSSQVEAFF.

The rearrangement links TRBV7-3 to TRBJ2-3, with a possible D match to TRBD2 (5 bases). This CDR3 has 16 residues. Germline assignment: CDR1 SGHTA and CDR2 FQGTGA. Trimming took off 4 bases at V and 6 bases at J, with 20 bases between the two ends. The CDR3 is CASSSTRPVCVDTQYF. Here the CDR3 DNA reads TGTGCCAGCAGCTCCACTAGGCCCGTTTGTGTGGATACGCAGTATTTT.

V gene TRBV9 combines with J gene TRBJ2-1; D gene unclear. The germline V gene has CDR1 SGDLS and CDR2 YYNGEE. This CDR3 region has 14 residues. V lost 3 bases, J lost 7 bases, and 14 bases lay in between. For the CDR3, the DNA is TGTGCCAGCAGCGCTCGACTCCCGACGAATGAGCAGTTCTTC. Protein: CASSARLPTNEQFF.

The chain has TRBV9 and TRBJ1-1, with 9 bases lining up with TRBD1. The germline gives CDR1 SGDLS, CDR2 YYNGEE. Germline trimming cut 2 bases from V and 2 bases from J; bases unmatched to any gene: 7. CDR3 length: 16 residues. The CDR3 loop is CASSVSTGGANTEAFF. The CDR3 DNA is TGTGCCAGCAGCGTCTCGACAGGGGGAGCAAACACTGAAGCTTTCTTT.

The chain is built from TRBV19 and TRBJ1-3; D may be TRBD1 (6 bases). The CDR3 has 16 amino acids. Germline V gene data show CDR1 as LNHDA and CDR2 as SQIVND (reference sequence). Trimming took off 9 bases at V and 0 bases at J, with 18 bases between the two ends. The CDR3 coding sequence is TGTGCCAGCCGCCGGACAGTTCAGAGCTCTGGAAACACCATATATTTT. Amino acid sequence: CASRRTVQSSGNTIYF. Full variable domain (outside the CDR3, taken from reference TRBV19 and TRBJ1-3): DGGITQSPKYLFRKEGQNVTLSCEQNLNHDAMYWYRQDPGQGLRLIYYSQIVNDFQKGDIAEGYSVSREKKESFPLTVTSAQKNPTAFYLCASRRTVQSSGNTIYFGEGSWLTVV.